The 12 T cell receptor beta chains reported below all come from one sample, sequenced in a study of glioma-infiltrating T cells. Using RNA template, CDR3s of TCR alpha and beta were amplified with iRepertoire arm-PCR. One entry per CDR3 protein results from TCRdb running MiXCR on the multiplex PCR reads. The data contain about 93,000 distinct CDR3 sequences, 35% to 50% of them singletons. Sequences were obtained from glioma tissue, nonneoplastic brain tissue, or PBMCs (not recorded which). These receptors originate from a human donor with low-grade glioma or glioblastoma, undergoing nonglioma brain surgery, or in good health (not recorded which).

Comments on this clonotype: A much larger clonotype is one base distant, so this may be a read error. The chain carries TRBV29-1 and TRBJ2-7, with a weak D call TRBD1 (6 bases). This CDR3 contains 13 residues. V was shortened by 6 bases and J by 3 bases, with 15 bases between the two germline ends. Per the germline V gene, CDR1 is SQVTM and CDR2 is ANQGSEA. This CDR3 is CSVTGTLNYEQYF. Here the CDR3 DNA reads TGCAGCGTCACCGGGACACTTAACTACGAGCAGTACTTC.

This clonotype was recorded at least ten times. V usage is TRBV3-1 and J usage is TRBJ2-5; 12 nucleotides match TRBD2. Trimming removed 6 bases from V and 4 bases from J; junction bases left unmatched: 6. CDR1 is LGHDT and CDR2 is YNNKEL in the germline V gene (reference sequence). CDR3 size: 15 residues. The CDR3 sequence is CASRDLAGGRETQYF. As DNA, the CDR3 is TGTGCCAGCAGAGATCTAGCGGGGGGGAGAGAGACCCAGTACTTC.

This clonotype occurred a few times. The V call is TRBV29-1, the J call TRBJ2-3, with TRBD2 matching 8 bases. Trimming at V came to 0 bases and at J to 3 bases, leaving 5 bases not matched to a gene. The CDR3 is made up of 15 amino acids. CDR1 is SQVTM, CDR2 ANQGSEA, per germline. The CDR3 protein is CSVEDRPSGTDTQYF. The CDR3 DNA reads as TGCAGCGTTGAAGATCGGCCTAGCGGGACAGATACGCAGTATTTT.

This clonotype was observed many times. The CDR3 is CATSTRTGLGGYTF. DNA for the CDR3: TGTGCCACCAGCACCCGGACAGGGCTCGGCGGCTACACCTTC. V is TRBV24-1 and J is TRBJ1-2; 8 bases agree with TRBD1. Looked up from germline, CDR1 is KGHDR and CDR2 is SFDVKD. V gave up 7 bases and J gave up 8 bases; unmatched junction bases: 11. The CDR3 runs 14 residues.

The CDR3 sequence: CASSATSGGRSEQFF. Here the CDR3 DNA reads TGTGCCAGCAGCGCTACTAGCGGGGGTCGTAGTGAGCAGTTCTTC. The rearrangement links TRBV6-2 or TRBV6-3 to TRBJ2-1, with 11 bases that match TRBD2. Trimming cost V 6 bases and J 9 bases; bases outside gene matches: 10. The CDR3 length is 15 residues. The germline V gene encodes CDR1 MNHEY and CDR2 SVGEGT.

This clonotype turned up a few times. A much larger clone sits a single nucleotide away, making a read error possible. This sequence joins TRBV6-6 and TRBJ2-7; D is uncertain. The CDR3 length is 13 residues. V lost 3 bases and J lost 2, with 8 bases in between. Looked up from germline, CDR1 is MNHNY and CDR2 is SVGAGI (reference sequence). This chain's CDR3 is CASSYGNTYEQYF. The CDR3 DNA reads as TGTGCCAGCAGTTATGGGAATACCTACGAGCAGTACTTC.

A word on this clonotype: A much bigger clone sits one base away, suggesting this may be a read error. V and J are TRBV19 and TRBJ2-7; 9 bases agree with TRBD2. The junction had 17 bases not matched to a gene; V was cut back by 4 bases and J by 7 bases. The CDR3 is made up of 17 amino acids. Germline loops: CDR1 LNHDA, CDR2 SQIVND (reference sequence). The CDR3 region has the DNA TGTGCCAGTAGTAAAAGGACTGGCGGGGGGGCATCGGGTGAGCAGTACTTC. It yields the protein CASSKRTGGGASGEQYF.

A remark on this clonotype: Just one base apart from a much larger clone, this may be a read error. This sequence joins TRBV12-3 or TRBV12-4 and TRBJ2-4, with unresolved D. Trimming stripped 4 bases from V and 4 bases from J, with 14 bases between. The CDR3 sequence is 15 residues long. Here the CDR3 reads CASSSVVGGKNIQYF. The CDR3 DNA reads TGTGCCAGCAGTTCAGTGGTAGGCGGTAAAAACATTCAGTACTTC.

In regard to this clonotype: A read error may produce the germline difference seen at one junction end. The rearrangement links TRBV15 to TRBJ2-1, with 9 bases matching TRBD2. CDR3 length: 15 amino acids. Germline CDR1 LNHNV, CDR2 YYDKDF (reference sequence). The CDR3 DNA is TGTGCCACCAGTAGGCCGGGACTAGCTACTAATGCGCAGTTCTTC. It encodes CATSRPGLATNAQFF.

By its share, this clonotype is medium-sized. The chain carries TRBV27 and TRBJ2-5, with D unclear. Germline assignment: CDR1 MNHEY and CDR2 SMNVEV (reference sequence). This CDR3 has 13 amino acids. V dropped 5 bases and J dropped 1 base, with 8 bases sitting between them. Written as DNA, the CDR3 is TGTGCCAGCAGTCCACCCTTCCAAGAGACCCAGTACTTC. It codes for CASSPPFQETQYF.

The chain has TRBV6-1 and TRBJ2-5; 11 nucleotides line up with TRBD2. The CDR3 has 15 amino acids. CDR1 MNHNS and CDR2 SASEGT come from the germline V gene. Trimming cost V 5 bases and J 5 bases; bases outside gene matches: 7. The CDR3 region is CASSSSGGIEETQYF. CDR3 DNA sequence: TGTGCCAGCAGTTCTAGCGGGGGGATCGAGGAGACCCAGTACTTC.

Only a few counts were recorded for this clonotype. The J gene is TRBJ2-5, the V gene TRBV7-8, with D perhaps TRBD1 (5 bases). Trimming removed 3 bases at V and 0 bases at J, with 8 bases between. Germline CDR1 reads SGHVS; CDR2 reads FQNEAQ. This CDR3 region has 14 residues. The CDR3 nucleotides read TGTGCCAGCAGCTTGGGGCGGCACCAAGAGACCCAGTACTTC. It translates to CASSLGRHQETQYF.